The following is a TCR beta chain sequence with its context. Here immunoSEQ multiplex PCR was the method, and the copy in TCRdb shows in-frame clones only, minus some. Found here are around 35,000 clones, around 85% of them singletons; the top ten hold approximately 3%. This record comes from a study of CD4 T cells in relation to SARS-CoV-2 and coronaviruses. Trimming left V 2 bases short and J 1 base short, with 13 bases between. Looked up from germline, CDR1 is MDHEN and CDR2 is SYDVKM. This CDR3 contains 16 residues. The clonotype was recovered from an adult with COVID-19. The rearrangement joins TRBV28 to TRBJ2-3, with D possibly being TRBD1 (5 bases). The sequenced sample consisted of memory CD4+ T cells from PBMCs. The CDR3 bases are TGTGCCAGCAGTTTACCTCGTCTAGGGGGCACAGATACGCAGTATTTT. Encoded protein: CASSLPRLGGTDTQYF.